The present entry profiles one T cell receptor (beta chain) with its context. Its antigen remains undetermined. The sample holds no much larger clone one base away, and base qualities are not on file. CDR1 SQVTM and CDR2 ANQGSEA were looked up in the germline V gene. Inclusive of the bounding cysteine and phenylalanine, the CDR3 is 12 residues long. The kept DNA is CDR3 alone, 36 bases in frame from the first base. The sample originates from a study of CD8+ T cells in alopecia areata (dated by TCRdb to 2017 to 2018). For the wider study: Treated patients were enrolled in an open-label pilot trial of oral tofacitinib at 5 to 10 mg twice daily for moderate-to-severe alopecia areata. Patients stayed on tofacitinib for 6 to 18 months and then had 6 months of follow-up off drug so that delayed response and recurrence could be assessed. In treated patients, disease severity was measured using the SALT score, which gives the percentage of scalp surface area affected. The study used high-throughput TCRbeta sequencing to examine T cell clonal expansion in alopecia areata, in both the C3H/HeJ mouse model and human patients. In humans, TCRbeta sequencing was performed on scalp tissue and on sorted CD4+ and CD8+ peripheral blood T cells from healthy controls and from patients with patchy or totalis/universalis alopecia areata. Patients on tofacitinib were biopsied at baseline and after 4 and 24 weeks of treatment, and several of the patients also had a later scalp biopsy. Scalp clonality was compared across normal scalp (n=4), patchy alopecia areata scalp (n=8), and alopecia totalis/universalis scalp (n=8). RNA came from the PAXgene miRNA kit for fixed scalp, the miRNeasy kit for PBMCs, and the RNeasy kit for mouse skin. TCRbeta CDR3 regions were amplified by immunoSEQ multiplex PCR using 35 Vbeta forward and 13 Jbeta reverse primers. General conclusions and limits of the study: Unlike mouse skin, where gammadelta T cells dominate, normal human skin contains resident alphabeta T cells that get sequenced too, which complicates analysis of the scalp TCR repertoire. Many expanded lesional clones were found to persist in scalp and blood during tofacitinib treatment, and relapse after treatment cessation may be partly explained by this persistence. Because the treated cohort was small and had just a single nonresponder, larger studies are needed to establish links between baseline CD8+ expansion and response. Lesional scalp, especially in alopecia totalis/universalis, showed higher clonality and more expanded CD8+ clones than normal scalp, suggesting antigenic drive. Scalp clonality and the number of expanded CD8+ clones among the top 100 scalp clones were significantly decreased by tofacitinib. Shared TCR sequences between patients were less evident than in mice, which may be partly attributable to HLA diversity in the patient population.

Taken with the paper, the label for treatment or condition translates to: oral pan-JAK inhibitor, 5-10 mg twice daily. From alopecia areata patients, peripheral blood was collected along with lesional scalp punch biopsies. After PBMCs were isolated by density centrifugation and stained for CD3, CD4 and CD8, a FACSAria was used to sort CD4+ and CD8+ T cells. Libraries came from the immunoSEQ multiplex PCR assay. For TCR sequencing, RNA was extracted from every sample and reverse transcribed into cDNA to serve as template. First-strand cDNA was synthesized using SuperScript III with a 2:1 mix of oligo-dT and random hexamers. A synthetic immune receptor repertoire was used to measure amplification bias, and any remaining bias was corrected computationally. Concerning the study's data processing: Raw reads were preprocessed to remove errors, and CDR3 was defined by IMGT conventions from the conserved cysteine to phenylalanine. To get clonality, Shannon entropy was normalized by log2 of the number of productive unique TCRs and the result was subtracted from 1. Whether each scalp clone was CD4 or CD8 was inferred by checking scalp TCRbeta sequences against the CD4 and CD8 repertoires from sorted blood. TCRdb carries this immuneACCESS record with in-frame sequences only. Its versions omit some clonotypes, under half of them owing to an unresolved V gene in the studies checked, with the rest unexplained. The D gene and trimming were derived from the DNA, and the V and J assignments and clone size from that table. The sample records about 180,000 clones, roughly 46% of which are singletons. Over 9.5% of the sample is in the top ten clones.

The sample consisted of CD8+ T cells sorted from blood, taken at week 52, from a patient treated with tofacitinib. Recombination joined TRBV29-1 with TRBJ2-5, with no reliable assignment of the D segment. Gene TRBJ2-7 matches the end of the DNA better, so the J call may be wrong. This receptor was taken from a human donor with alopecia areata. The CDR3 reads as follows: CSAGRGDNEQYF. The nucleotides are TGCAGCGCCGGCCGTGGGGATAACGAGCAGTACTTC.